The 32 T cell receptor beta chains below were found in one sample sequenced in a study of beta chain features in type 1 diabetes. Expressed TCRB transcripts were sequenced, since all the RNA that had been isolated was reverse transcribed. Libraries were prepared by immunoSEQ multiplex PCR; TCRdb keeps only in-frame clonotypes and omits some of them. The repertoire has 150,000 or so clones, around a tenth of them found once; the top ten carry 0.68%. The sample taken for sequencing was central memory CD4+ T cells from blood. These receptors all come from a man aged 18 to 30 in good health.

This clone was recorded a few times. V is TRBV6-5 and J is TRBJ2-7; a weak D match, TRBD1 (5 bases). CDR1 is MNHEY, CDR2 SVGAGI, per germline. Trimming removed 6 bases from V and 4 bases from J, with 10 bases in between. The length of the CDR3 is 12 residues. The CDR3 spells CASRPPGYEQYF. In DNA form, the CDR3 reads TGTGCCAGCAGGCCCCCAGGGTACGAGCAGTACTTC.

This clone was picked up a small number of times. CDR3 region: CASSLSGATQETQYF. The CDR3 DNA sequence: TGTGCCAGCAGCTTAAGCGGGGCCACCCAAGAGACCCAGTACTTC. The V gene is TRBV11-3, the J gene TRBJ2-5; 7 bases agree with TRBD2. CDR3 length equals 15 residues. The V gene's germline CDR1 is SGHNT and CDR2 YENEEA. V was pared by 2 bases and J by 1 base, with 4 bases of the junction left unmatched. The full variable domain, rest sourced from reference TRBV11-3 and TRBJ2-5, is EAGVVQSPRYKIIEKKQPVAFWCNPISGHNTLYWYLQNLGQGPELLIRYENEEAVDDSQLPKDRFSAERLKGVDSTLKIQPAELGDSAVYLCASSLSGATQETQYFGPGTRLLVL.

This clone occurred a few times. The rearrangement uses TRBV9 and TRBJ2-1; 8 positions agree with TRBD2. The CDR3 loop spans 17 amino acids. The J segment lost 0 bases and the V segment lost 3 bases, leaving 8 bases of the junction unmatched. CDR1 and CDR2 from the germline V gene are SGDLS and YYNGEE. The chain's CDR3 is CASSGSVSGGSYNEQFF. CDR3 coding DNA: TGTGCCAGCAGCGGATCTGTGAGCGGGGGCTCCTACAATGAGCAGTTCTTC.

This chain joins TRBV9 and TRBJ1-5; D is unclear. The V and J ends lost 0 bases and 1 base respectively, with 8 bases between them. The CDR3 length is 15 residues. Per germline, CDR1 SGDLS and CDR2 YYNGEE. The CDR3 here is CASSVDPGSNQPQHF. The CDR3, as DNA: TGTGCCAGCAGCGTAGACCCAGGCAGCAATCAGCCCCAGCATTTT. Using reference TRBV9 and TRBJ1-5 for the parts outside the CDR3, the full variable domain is DSGVTQTPKHLITATGQRVTLRCSPRSGDLSVYWYQQSLDQGLQFLIQYYNGEERAKGNILERFSAQQFPDLHSELNLSSLELGDSALYFCASSVDPGSNQPQHFGDGTRLSIL.

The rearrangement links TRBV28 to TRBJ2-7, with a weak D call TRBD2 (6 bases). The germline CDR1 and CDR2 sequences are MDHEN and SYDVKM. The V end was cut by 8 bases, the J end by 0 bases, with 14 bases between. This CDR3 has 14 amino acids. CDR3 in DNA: TGTGCCAGCGGTCTTTCCGGGAGCTCCTACGAGCAGTACTTC. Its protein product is CASGLSGSSYEQYF.

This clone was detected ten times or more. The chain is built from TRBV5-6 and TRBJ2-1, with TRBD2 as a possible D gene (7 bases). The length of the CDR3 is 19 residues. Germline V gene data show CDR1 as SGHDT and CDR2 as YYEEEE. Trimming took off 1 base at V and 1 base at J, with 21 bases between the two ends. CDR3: CASSLWRGGNLKSYNEQFF. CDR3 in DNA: TGTGCCAGCAGCTTGTGGAGGGGGGGCAATTTAAAATCCTACAATGAGCAGTTCTTC.

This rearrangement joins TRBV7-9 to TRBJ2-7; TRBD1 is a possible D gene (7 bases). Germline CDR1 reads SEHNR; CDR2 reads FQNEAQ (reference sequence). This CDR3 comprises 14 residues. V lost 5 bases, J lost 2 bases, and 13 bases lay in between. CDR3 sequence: CASSRGTEPYEQYF. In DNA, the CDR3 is TGTGCCAGCAGCCGCGGGACAGAACCCTACGAGCAGTACTTC.

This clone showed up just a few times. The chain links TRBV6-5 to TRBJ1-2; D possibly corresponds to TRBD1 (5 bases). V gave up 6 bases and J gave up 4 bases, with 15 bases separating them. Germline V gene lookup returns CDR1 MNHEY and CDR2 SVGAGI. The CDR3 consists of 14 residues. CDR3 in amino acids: CASSDLQGSYGYTF. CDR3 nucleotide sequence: TGTGCCAGCAGCGATCTCCAGGGAAGCTATGGCTACACCTTC.

The CDR3 DNA reads TGTGCCAGCAGCTTGACAGGGGGCATCCCCGGGGAGCTGTTTTTT. The encoded protein is CASSLTGGIPGELFF. V and J are TRBV5-6 and TRBJ2-2, with TRBD1 identical over 9 bases. Germline CDR1 and CDR2: SGHDT and YYEEEE. V lost 1 base to trimming and J lost 6 bases; unmatched junction nucleotides: 4. This CDR3 contains 15 residues.

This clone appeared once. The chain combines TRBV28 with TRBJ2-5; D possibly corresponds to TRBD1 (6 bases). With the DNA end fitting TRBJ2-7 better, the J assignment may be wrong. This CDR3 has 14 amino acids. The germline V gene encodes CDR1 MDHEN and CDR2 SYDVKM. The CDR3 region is CASRTGLSSYEQYF. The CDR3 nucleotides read TGTGCCAGCAGGACAGGTCTGAGCTCCTACGAGCAGTACTTC.

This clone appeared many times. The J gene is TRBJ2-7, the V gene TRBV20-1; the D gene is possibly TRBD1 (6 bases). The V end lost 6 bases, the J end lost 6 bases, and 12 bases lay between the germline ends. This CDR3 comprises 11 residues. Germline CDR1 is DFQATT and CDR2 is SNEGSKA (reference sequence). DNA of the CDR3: TGCAGTGCACCTAGGGGGACCGAGCAGTACTTC. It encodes CSAPRGTEQYF.

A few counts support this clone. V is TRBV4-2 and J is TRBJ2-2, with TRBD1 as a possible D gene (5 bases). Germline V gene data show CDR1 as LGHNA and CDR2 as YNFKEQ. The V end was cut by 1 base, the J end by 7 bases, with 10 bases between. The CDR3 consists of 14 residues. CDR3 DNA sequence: TGTGCCAGCAGCCAAGTCCGGCAGGGCGGGGAGCTGTTTTTT. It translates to CASSQVRQGGELFF.

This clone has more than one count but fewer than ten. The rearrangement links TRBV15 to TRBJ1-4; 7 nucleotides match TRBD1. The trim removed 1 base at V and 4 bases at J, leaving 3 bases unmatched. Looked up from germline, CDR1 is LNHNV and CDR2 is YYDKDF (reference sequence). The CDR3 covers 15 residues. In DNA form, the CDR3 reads TGTGCCACCAGCAGAGCGACAGGGTTTAATGAAAAACTGTTTTTT. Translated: CATSRATGFNEKLFF. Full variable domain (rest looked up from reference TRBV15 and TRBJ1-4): DAMVIQNPRYQVTQFGKPVTLSCSQTLNHNVMYWYQQKSSQAPKLLFHYYDKDFNNEADTPDNFQSRRPNTSFCFLDIRSPGLGDTAMYLCATSRATGFNEKLFFGSGTQLSVL.

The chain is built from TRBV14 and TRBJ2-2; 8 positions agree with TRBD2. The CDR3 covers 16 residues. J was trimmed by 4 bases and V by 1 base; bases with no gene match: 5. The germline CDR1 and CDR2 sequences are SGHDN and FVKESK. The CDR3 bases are TGTGCCAGCAGCCAAGGACTAGCGAGGGGCACCGGGGAGCTGTTTTTT. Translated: CASSQGLARGTGELFF.

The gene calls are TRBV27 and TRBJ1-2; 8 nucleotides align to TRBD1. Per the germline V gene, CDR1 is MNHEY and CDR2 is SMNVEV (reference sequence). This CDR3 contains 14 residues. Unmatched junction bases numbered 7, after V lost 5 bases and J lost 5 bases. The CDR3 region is CASSRGQEKYGYTF. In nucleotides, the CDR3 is TGTGCCAGCAGTCGGGGACAGGAAAAGTATGGCTACACCTTC.

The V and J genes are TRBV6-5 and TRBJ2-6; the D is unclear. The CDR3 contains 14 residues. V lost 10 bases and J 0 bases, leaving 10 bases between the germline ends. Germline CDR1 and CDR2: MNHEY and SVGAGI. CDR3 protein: CATYKFSGANVLTF. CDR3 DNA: TGTGCCACCTATAAATTCTCTGGGGCCAACGTCCTGACTTTC.

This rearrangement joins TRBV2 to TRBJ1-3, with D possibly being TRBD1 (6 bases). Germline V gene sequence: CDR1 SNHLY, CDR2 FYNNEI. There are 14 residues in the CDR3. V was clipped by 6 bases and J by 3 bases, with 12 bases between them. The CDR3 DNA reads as TGTGCCAGCAGAACAGGGTTCAGTGGAAACACCATATATTTT. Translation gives CASRTGFSGNTIYF.

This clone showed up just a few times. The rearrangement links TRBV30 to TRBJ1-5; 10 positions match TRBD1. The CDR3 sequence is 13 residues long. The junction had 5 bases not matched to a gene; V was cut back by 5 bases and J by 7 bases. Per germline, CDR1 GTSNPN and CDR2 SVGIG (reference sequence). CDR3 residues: CAWAGTGEQPQHF. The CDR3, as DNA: TGTGCCTGGGCCGGGACAGGGGAACAGCCCCAGCATTTT.

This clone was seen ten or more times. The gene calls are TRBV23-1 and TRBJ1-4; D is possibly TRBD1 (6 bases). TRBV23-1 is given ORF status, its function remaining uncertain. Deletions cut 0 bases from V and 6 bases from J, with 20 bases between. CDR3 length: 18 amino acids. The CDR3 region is CASSQSGTQGLKHEKLFF. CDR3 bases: TGCGCCAGCAGTCAATCGGGGACACAAGGACTTAAACATGAAAAACTGTTTTTT.

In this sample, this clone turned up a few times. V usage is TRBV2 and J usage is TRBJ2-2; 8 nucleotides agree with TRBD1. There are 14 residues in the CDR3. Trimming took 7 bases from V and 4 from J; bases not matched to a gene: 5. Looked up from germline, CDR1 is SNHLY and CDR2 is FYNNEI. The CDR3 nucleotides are TGTGCCAGCAATGGACAGGGTGGCACCGGGGAGCTGTTTTTT. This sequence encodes CASNGQGGTGELFF.

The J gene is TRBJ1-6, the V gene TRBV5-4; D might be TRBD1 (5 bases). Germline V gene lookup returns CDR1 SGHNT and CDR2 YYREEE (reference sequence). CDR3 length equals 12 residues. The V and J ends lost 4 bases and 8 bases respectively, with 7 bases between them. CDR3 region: CASSEQDSPLHF. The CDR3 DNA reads TGTGCCAGCAGCGAACAGGATTCACCCCTCCACTTT.

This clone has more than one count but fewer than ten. In nucleotides, the CDR3 is TGTGCCAGCAGCCAACGCGGGACAGCCAACACCGGGGAGCTGTTTTTT. This gives the protein CASSQRGTANTGELFF. The V and J genes are TRBV14 and TRBJ2-2; TRBD1 is a possible D gene (7 bases). Deletions cut 2 bases from V and 2 bases from J, with 12 bases between. Germline V gene data show CDR1 as SGHDN and CDR2 as FVKESK. CDR3 size: 16 residues.

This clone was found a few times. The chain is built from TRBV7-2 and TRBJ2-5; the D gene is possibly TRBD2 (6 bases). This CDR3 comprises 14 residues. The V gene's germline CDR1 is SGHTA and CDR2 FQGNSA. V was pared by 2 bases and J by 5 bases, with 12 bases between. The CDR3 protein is CASSLIGGSETQYF. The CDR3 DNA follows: TGTGCCAGCAGCTTAATCGGGGGTAGCGAGACCCAGTACTTC. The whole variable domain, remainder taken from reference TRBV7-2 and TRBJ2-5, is GAGVSQSPSNKVTEKGKDVELRCDPISGHTALYWYRQSLGQGLEFLIYFQGNSAPDKSGLPSDRFSAERTGGSVSTLTIQRTQQEDSAVYLCASSLIGGSETQYFGPGTRLLVL.

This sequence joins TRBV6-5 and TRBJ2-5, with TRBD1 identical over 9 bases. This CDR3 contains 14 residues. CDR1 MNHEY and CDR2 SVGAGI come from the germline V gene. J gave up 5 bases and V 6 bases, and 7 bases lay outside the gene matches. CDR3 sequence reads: CASRRGTGIETQYF. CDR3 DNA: TGTGCCAGCAGACGCGGGACAGGGATTGAGACCCAGTACTTC.

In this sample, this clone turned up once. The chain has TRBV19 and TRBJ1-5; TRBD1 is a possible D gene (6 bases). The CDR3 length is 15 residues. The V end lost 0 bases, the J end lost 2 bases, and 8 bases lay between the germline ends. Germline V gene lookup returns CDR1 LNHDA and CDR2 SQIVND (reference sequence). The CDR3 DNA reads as TGTGCCAGTAGTATAGACAGGGGTGGCAATCAGCCCCAGCATTTT. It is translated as CASSIDRGGNQPQHF.

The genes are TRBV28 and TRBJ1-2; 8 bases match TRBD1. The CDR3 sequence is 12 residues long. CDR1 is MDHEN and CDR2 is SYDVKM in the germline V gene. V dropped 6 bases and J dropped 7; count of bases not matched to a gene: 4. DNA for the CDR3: TGTGCCAGCAGGCAGGGGGCGGGTGGCTACACCTTC. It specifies CASRQGAGGYTF.

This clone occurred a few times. The CDR3 here is CASSLKSAKNIQYF. The DNA for the CDR3 is TGTGCCAGCAGCTTGAAGAGTGCCAAAAACATTCAGTACTTC. V usage is TRBV5-6 and J usage is TRBJ2-4; no reliable D call. V lost 1 base, J lost 1 base, and 6 bases lay in between. The CDR3 is 14 amino acids. In germline, CDR1 is SGHDT, CDR2 YYEEEE.

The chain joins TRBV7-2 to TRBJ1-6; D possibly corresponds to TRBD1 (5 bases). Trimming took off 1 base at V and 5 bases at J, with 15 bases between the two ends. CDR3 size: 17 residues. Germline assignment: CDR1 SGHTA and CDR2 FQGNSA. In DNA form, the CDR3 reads TGTGCCAGCAGCTTAGTGGGAGGGGTAGGGAATAATTCACCCCTCCACTTT. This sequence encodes CASSLVGGVGNNSPLHF.

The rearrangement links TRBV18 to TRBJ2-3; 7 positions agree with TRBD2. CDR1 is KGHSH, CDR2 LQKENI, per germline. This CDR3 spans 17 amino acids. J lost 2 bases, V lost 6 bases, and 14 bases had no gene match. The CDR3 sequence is CASSRSQTGGSTDTQYF. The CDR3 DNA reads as TGTGCCAGCTCCAGGTCCCAGACGGGGGGTTCCACAGATACGCAGTATTTT.

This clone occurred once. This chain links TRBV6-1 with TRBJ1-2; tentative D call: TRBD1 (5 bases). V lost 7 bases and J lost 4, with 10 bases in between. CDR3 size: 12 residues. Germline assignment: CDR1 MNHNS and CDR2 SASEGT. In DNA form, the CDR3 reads TGTGCCAGCACTCCGGACATCTATGGCTACACCTTC. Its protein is CASTPDIYGYTF.

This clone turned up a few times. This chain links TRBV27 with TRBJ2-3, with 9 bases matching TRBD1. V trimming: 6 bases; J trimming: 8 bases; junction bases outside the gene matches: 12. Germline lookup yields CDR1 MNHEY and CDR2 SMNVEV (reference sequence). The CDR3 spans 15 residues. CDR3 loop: CASRRQGDDRATQYF. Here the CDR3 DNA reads TGTGCCAGCAGGAGACAGGGGGACGACCGGGCTACGCAGTATTTT.

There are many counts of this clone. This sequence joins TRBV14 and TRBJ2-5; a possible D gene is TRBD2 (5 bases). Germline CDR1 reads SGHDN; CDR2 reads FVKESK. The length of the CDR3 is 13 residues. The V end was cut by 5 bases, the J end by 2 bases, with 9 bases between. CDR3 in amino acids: CASSRLLQETQYF. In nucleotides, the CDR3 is TGTGCCAGCAGCAGACTACTACAAGAGACCCAGTACTTC.